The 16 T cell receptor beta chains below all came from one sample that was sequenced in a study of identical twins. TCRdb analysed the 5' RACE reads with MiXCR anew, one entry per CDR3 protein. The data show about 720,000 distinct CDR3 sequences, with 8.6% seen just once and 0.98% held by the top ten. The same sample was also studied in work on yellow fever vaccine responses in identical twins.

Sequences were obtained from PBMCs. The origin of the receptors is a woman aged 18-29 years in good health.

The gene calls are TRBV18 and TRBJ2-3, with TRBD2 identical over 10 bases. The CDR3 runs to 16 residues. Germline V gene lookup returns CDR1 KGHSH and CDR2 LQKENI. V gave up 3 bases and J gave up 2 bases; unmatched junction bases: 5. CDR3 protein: CASSPFGLAVTDTQYF. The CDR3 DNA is TGTGCCAGCTCACCCTTCGGACTAGCGGTCACAGATACGCAGTATTTT.

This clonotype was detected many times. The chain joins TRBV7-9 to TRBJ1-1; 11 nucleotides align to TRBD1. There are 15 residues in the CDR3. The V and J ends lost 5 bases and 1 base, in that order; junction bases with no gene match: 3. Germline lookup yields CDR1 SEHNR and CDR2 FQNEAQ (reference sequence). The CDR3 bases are TGTGCCAGCAGCACAGGACAGGGGGCGAACACTGAAGCTTTCTTT. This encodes CASSTGQGANTEAFF.

This CDR3 reads CASSLEPSGRCYF. The CDR3, as DNA: TGTGCCAGCAGCTTAGAACCTAGCGGGAGGTGCTACTTC. The V and J genes are TRBV7-6 and TRBJ2-7, with TRBD2 matching over 11 bases. Trimming at V came to 1 base and at J to 13 bases, leaving 6 bases not matched to a gene. CDR1 and CDR2 from the germline V gene are SGHVS and FNYEAQ. The CDR3 length is 13 residues.

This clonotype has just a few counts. The DNA for the CDR3 is TGTGCCAGCAGCAGGGAATCGAGCACAGATACGCAGTATTTT. Its protein is CASSRESSTDTQYF. The chain has TRBV6-4 and TRBJ2-3; perhaps TRBD1 as D (5 bases). Trimming shortened V by 6 bases and J by 0 bases, and 10 bases separated the two germline ends. CDR1 MRHNA and CDR2 SNTAGT come from the germline V gene. This CDR3 spans 14 amino acids.

The CDR3 sequence: CASSPQLRTTQFF. DNA for the CDR3: TGTGCCAGCAGCCCACAACTCCGAACAACCCAGTTCTTC. This chain links TRBV6-2 or TRBV6-3 with TRBJ2-1, with D uncertain. The CDR3 length is 13 residues. Deletions cut 6 bases from V and 13 bases from J, with 19 bases between. Germline V CDR1 and CDR2: MNHEY, SVGEGT.

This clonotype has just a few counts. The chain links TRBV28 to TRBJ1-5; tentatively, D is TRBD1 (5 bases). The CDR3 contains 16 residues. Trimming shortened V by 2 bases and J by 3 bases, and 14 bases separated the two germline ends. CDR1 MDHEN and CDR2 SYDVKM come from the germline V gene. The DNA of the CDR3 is TGTGCCAGCAGTTTAGGGGCCCGACCCTACAATCAGCCCCAGCATTTT. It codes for CASSLGARPYNQPQHF.

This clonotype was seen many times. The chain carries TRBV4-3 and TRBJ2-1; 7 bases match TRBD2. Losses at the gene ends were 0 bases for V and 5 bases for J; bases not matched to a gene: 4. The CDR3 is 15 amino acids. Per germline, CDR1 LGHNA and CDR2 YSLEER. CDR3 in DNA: TGCGCCAGCAGCCAAGATCGGCGGGAGCACAATGAGCAGTTCTTC. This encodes CASSQDRREHNEQFF.

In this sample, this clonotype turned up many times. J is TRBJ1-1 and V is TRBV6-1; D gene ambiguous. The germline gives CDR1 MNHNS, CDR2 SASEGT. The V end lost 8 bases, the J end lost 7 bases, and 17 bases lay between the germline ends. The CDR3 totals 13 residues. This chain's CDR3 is CASFEEWRHEAFF. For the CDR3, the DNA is TGTGCCAGCTTCGAAGAATGGCGGCATGAAGCTTTCTTT.

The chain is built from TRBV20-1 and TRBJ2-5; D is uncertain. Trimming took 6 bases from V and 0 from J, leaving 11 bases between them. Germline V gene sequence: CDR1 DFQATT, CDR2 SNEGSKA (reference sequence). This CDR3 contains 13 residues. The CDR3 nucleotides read TGCAGTGCCCCTCTAGATAACCAAGAGACCCAGTACTTC. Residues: CSAPLDNQETQYF.

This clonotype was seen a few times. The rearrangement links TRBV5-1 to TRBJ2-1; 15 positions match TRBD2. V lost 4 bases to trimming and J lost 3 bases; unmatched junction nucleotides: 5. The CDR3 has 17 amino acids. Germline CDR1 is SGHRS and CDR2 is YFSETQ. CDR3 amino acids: CASSARTSGGVYNEQFF. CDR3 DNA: TGCGCCAGCAGCGCGAGGACTAGCGGGGGGGTCTACAATGAGCAGTTCTTC.

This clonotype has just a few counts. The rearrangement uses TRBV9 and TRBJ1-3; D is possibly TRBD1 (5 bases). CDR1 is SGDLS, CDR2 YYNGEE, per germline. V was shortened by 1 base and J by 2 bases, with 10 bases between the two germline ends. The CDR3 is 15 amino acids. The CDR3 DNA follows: TGTGCCAGCAGCGTATCCGGGGCTCCTGGAAACACCATATATTTT. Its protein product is CASSVSGAPGNTIYF. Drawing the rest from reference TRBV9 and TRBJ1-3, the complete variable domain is DSGVTQTPKHLITATGQRVTLRCSPRSGDLSVYWYQQSLDQGLQFLIQYYNGEERAKGNILERFSAQQFPDLHSELNLSSLELGDSALYFCASSVSGAPGNTIYFGEGSWLTVV.

CDR3 residues: CASSQGLAGGHEQYF. Here the CDR3 DNA reads TGTGCCAGCAGCCAGGGACTAGCGGGAGGGCACGAGCAGTACTTC. V is TRBV5-6 and J is TRBJ2-7; 16 nucleotides line up with TRBD2. Germline CDR1 reads SGHDT; CDR2 reads YYEEEE. With V trimmed by 4 bases and J by 5 bases, 3 bases remained unmatched. There are 15 residues in the CDR3.

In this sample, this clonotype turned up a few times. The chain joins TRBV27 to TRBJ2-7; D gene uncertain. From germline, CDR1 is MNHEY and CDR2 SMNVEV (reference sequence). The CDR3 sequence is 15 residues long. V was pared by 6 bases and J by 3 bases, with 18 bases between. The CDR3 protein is CASSLGVGPHYEQYF. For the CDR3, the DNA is TGTGCCAGCAGCCTAGGCGTCGGACCCCACTACGAGCAGTACTTC.

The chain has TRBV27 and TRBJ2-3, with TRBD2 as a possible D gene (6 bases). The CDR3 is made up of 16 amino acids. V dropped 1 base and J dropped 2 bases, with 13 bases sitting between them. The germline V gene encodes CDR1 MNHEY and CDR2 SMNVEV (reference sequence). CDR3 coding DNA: TGTGCCAGCAGTTTATATAGCGGTCGTATCACAGATACGCAGTATTTT. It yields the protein CASSLYSGRITDTQYF.

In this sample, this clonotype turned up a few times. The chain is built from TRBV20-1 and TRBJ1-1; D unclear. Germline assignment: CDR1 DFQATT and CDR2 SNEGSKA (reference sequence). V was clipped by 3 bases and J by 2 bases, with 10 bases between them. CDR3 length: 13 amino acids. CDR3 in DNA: TGCAGTGCTAGGACGGGCTCAAACACTGAAGCTTTCTTT. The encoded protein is CSARTGSNTEAFF.

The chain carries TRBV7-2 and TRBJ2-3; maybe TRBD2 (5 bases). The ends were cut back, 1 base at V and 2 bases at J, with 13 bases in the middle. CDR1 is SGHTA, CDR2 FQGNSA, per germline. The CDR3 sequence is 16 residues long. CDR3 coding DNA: TGTGCCAGCAGCTTAGAAGCGGACTTAGTCACAGATACGCAGTATTTT. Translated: CASSLEADLVTDTQYF.